Listed below are T cell receptor beta chains from one sample, sequenced in a study of patients and donors after allogeneic stem cell transplantation. TCRdb redid the calling of the RT-PCR reads with MiXCR, one entry per CDR3 protein. The data hold 800,000 to 1,000,000 distinct CDR3 sequences, with about a sixth observed a single time. The sample comprised blood, either unsorted or a sorted T cell fraction (not recorded which). These receptor sequences come from a human donor who was either an allogeneic HSCT recipient or a stem cell or donor lymphocyte infusion donor (not recorded which). It is not recorded whose cells these are; they may come from a transplant donor. CDR3s include the opening cysteine and the closing phenylalanine or tryptophan. A D gene is named only where the DNA matches it firmly. Expanded clones get a size class; other rows say once, few or many, or leave the size out.

size: NA; V: TRBV12-3/TRBV12-4; J: TRBJ2-1; D: NA; CDR3: CASSSGGSNEQFF; DNA: TGTGCCAGCAGCTCAGGAGGGAGTAATGAGCAGTTCTTC
size: few; V: TRBV6-1; J: TRBJ1-5; D: TRBD1; CDR3: CASSDRRGTGPQPQHF; DNA: TGTGCCAGCAGTGATAGGAGGGGGACAGGGCCTCAGCCCCAGCATTTT
size: NA; V: TRBV27; J: TRBJ2-5; D: NA; CDR3: CASSLIPGPPVGGETQYF; DNA: TGTGCCAGCAGCTTAATTCCGGGCCCCCCTGTCGGGGGAGAGACCCAGTACTTC
size: NA; V: TRBV12-5; J: TRBJ2-6; D: TRBD1; CDR3: CASGLGNDRDVLTF; DNA: TGTGCTAGTGGTTTGGGGAATGACAGGGACGTCCTGACTTTC
size: NA; V: TRBV6-1; J: TRBJ2-2; D: TRBD2; CDR3: CASSGLAGGPNTGELFF; DNA: TGTGCCAGCAGTGGGCTAGCGGGGGGACCGAACACCGGGGAGCTGTTTTTT
size: NA; V: TRBV5-5; J: TRBJ2-1; D: NA; CDR3: CASSLIQGTNNEQFF; DNA: TGTGCCAGCAGCTTGATACAGGGAACCAACAATGAGCAGTTCTTC
size: NA; V: TRBV2; J: TRBJ2-4; D: NA; CDR3: CASNLAKNIQYF; DNA: TGTGCCAGCAACTTAGCCAAAAACATTCAGTACTTC
size: NA; V: TRBV6-2/TRBV6-3; J: TRBJ2-7; D: TRBD1; CDR3: CASSYSRTGIYYEQYF; DNA: TGTGCCAGCAGTTACTCGAGGACAGGGATCTACTACGAGCAGTACTTC
size: few; V: TRBV10-3; J: TRBJ2-1; D: NA; CDR3: CAISESLKAGNEQFF; DNA: TGTGCCATCAGTGAGTCCCTTAAGGCAGGAAATGAGCAGTTCTTC
size: once; V: TRBV9; J: TRBJ2-3; D: TRBD2; CDR3: CASSVGLAGGPDTQYF; DNA: TGTGCCAGCAGCGTAGGCCTAGCGGGGGGGCCAGATACGCAGTATTTT
size: few; V: TRBV24-1; J: TRBJ2-1; D: NA; CDR3: CATSDPLGRKNYNEQFF; DNA: TGTGCCACCAGTGACCCCTTGGGCCGAAAGAACTACAATGAGCAGTTCTTC
size: NA; V: TRBV28; J: TRBJ2-7; D: NA; CDR3: CASSFPWAQGAHISYEQYF; DNA: TGTGCCAGCAGTTTTCCATGGGCCCAGGGTGCCCACATTTCCTACGAGCAGTACTTC
size: few; V: TRBV30; J: TRBJ2-2; D: NA; CDR3: CAWSTGNTGELFF; DNA: TGTGCCTGGAGTACAGGGAACACCGGGGAGCTGTTTTTT
size: once; V: TRBV6-1; J: TRBJ2-7; D: TRBD1; CDR3: CASRRQQGSPYEQYF; DNA: TGTGCCAGCAGGAGGCAACAGGGGTCCCCCTACGAGCAGTACTTC
size: NA; V: TRBV14; J: TRBJ2-1; D: NA; CDR3: CASSQDWQGMFF; DNA: TGTGCCAGCAGCCAAGATTGGCAGGGGATGTTCTTC
size: NA; V: TRBV7-8; J: TRBJ1-2; D: NA; CDR3: CASSLVGGANYGYTF; DNA: TGTGCCAGCAGCTTAGTCGGTGGGGCTAACTATGGCTACACCTTC
size: many; V: TRBV3-1; J: TRBJ2-1; D: NA; CDR3: CASTYGLGEQFF; DNA: TGTGCCAGCACATACGGCCTGGGAGAGCAGTTCTTC
size: NA; V: TRBV5-5; J: TRBJ2-5; D: TRBD2; CDR3: CASSLGTSGVPPQETQYF; DNA: TGTGCCAGCAGCCTCGGGACTAGCGGGGTGCCCCCCCAAGAGACCCAGTACTTC
size: NA; V: TRBV5-1; J: TRBJ1-2; D: TRBD1; CDR3: CASSTTPQGALDYTF; DNA: TGCGCCAGCAGCACCACCCCACAGGGGGCACTGGACTACACCTTC
size: NA; V: TRBV7-6; J: TRBJ2-1; D: NA; CDR3: CASSFSPNNEQFF; DNA: TGTGCCAGCAGCTTCTCACCAAACAATGAGCAGTTCTTC
size: many; V: TRBV5-1; J: TRBJ2-2; D: NA; CDR3: CASSLGANTGELFF; DNA: TGTGCCAGCAGCTTAGGCGCGAACACCGGGGAGCTGTTTTTT
size: many; V: TRBV12-3/TRBV12-4; J: TRBJ2-3; D: TRBD2; CDR3: CASSRTSGGGTDTQYF; DNA: TGTGCCAGCAGTAGGACTAGCGGGGGGGGCACAGATACGCAGTATTTT
size: few; V: TRBV2; J: TRBJ2-1; D: NA; CDR3: CASSEAGSSYNEQFF; DNA: TGTGCCAGCAGTGAGGCGGGAAGCTCCTACAATGAGCAGTTCTTC
size: few; V: TRBV20-1; J: TRBJ1-3; D: NA; CDR3: CSATPGAGGNTIYF; DNA: TGCAGTGCTACCCCGGGGGCAGGTGGAAACACCATATATTTT
size: few; V: TRBV27; J: TRBJ2-1; D: NA; CDR3: CASRPGRVGGNEQFF; DNA: TGTGCCAGCCGACCGGGTCGGGTTGGAGGGAATGAGCAGTTCTTC
size: many; V: TRBV5-6; J: TRBJ2-1; D: NA; CDR3: CASSFVEGGDSNEQFF; DNA: TGTGCCAGCAGCTTCGTGGAGGGGGGGGACAGCAATGAGCAGTTCTTC
size: NA; V: TRBV6-5; J: TRBJ2-1; D: NA; CDR3: CASSYTRTRTVGEQFF; DNA: TGTGCCAGCAGTTACACAAGAACCCGGACAGTTGGTGAGCAGTTCTTC
size: NA; V: TRBV20-1; J: TRBJ2-3; D: NA; CDR3: CSASLQGGPADTQYF; DNA: TGCAGTGCTAGTCTCCAAGGGGGGCCTGCAGATACGCAGTATTTT
size: NA; V: TRBV7-2; J: TRBJ1-2; D: NA; CDR3: CASTFTGARGYTF; DNA: TGTGCCAGCACCTTCACAGGAGCACGGGGCTACACCTTC
size: few; V: TRBV5-1; J: TRBJ2-4; D: TRBD1; CDR3: CASSLVGGTGGSANIQYF; DNA: TGCGCCAGCAGCTTGGTAGGCGGGACAGGGGGCTCCGCAAACATTCAGTACTTC
size: few; V: TRBV20-1; J: TRBJ1-6; D: NA; CDR3: CSARVGYHNSPLHF; DNA: TGCAGTGCTAGAGTCGGGTACCATAATTCACCCCTCCACTTT
size: NA; V: TRBV27; J: TRBJ1-2; D: NA; CDR3: CASRPGGINYGYTF; DNA: TGTGCCAGCAGGCCGGGGGGTATAAACTATGGCTACACCTTC
size: few; V: TRBV12-3/TRBV12-4; J: TRBJ2-7; D: TRBD2; CDR3: CASSRAGLAAYEQYF; DNA: TGTGCCAGCAGTCGGGCGGGACTAGCGGCCTACGAGCAGTACTTC
size: NA; V: TRBV11-2; J: TRBJ2-1; D: NA; CDR3: CASSTSGHLANEQFF; DNA: TGTGCCAGCAGCACCAGTGGTCACCTTGCCAATGAGCAGTTCTTC
size: many; V: TRBV20-1; J: TRBJ2-5; D: NA; CDR3: CSARAPWGYQETQYF; DNA: TGCAGTGCTAGAGCCCCCTGGGGTTACCAAGAGACCCAGTACTTC
size: NA; V: TRBV20-1; J: TRBJ1-2; D: NA; CDR3: CSARDKIGEGYTF; DNA: TGCAGTGCTCGCGACAAGATCGGGGAGGGCTACACCTTC
size: few; V: TRBV15; J: TRBJ2-5; D: NA; CDR3: CATSRGKDSATQYF; DNA: TGTGCCACCAGCAGAGGCAAGGATTCGGCGACCCAGTACTTC
size: few; V: TRBV5-6; J: TRBJ2-1; D: TRBD2; CDR3: CASSLGSGRRDEQFF; DNA: TGTGCCAGCAGCTTGGGCAGCGGGAGACGGGATGAGCAGTTCTTC
size: few; V: TRBV9; J: TRBJ2-1; D: NA; CDR3: CASSAPLGYEQFF; DNA: TGTGCCAGCAGCGCCCCGTTGGGGTATGAGCAGTTCTTC
size: few; V: TRBV9; J: TRBJ2-3; D: NA; CDR3: CASSHPEGFTDTQYF; DNA: TGTGCCAGCAGCCACCCCGAGGGGTTCACAGATACGCAGTATTTT
size: NA; V: TRBV9; J: TRBJ2-5; D: NA; CDR3: CASSVDKSGTQYF; DNA: TGTGCCAGCAGCGTAGATAAGTCAGGGACCCAGTACTTC
size: many; V: TRBV7-2; J: TRBJ1-1; D: NA; CDR3: CASSFQAVNTEAFF; DNA: TGTGCCAGCAGCTTTCAGGCCGTGAACACTGAAGCTTTCTTT
size: NA; V: TRBV9; J: TRBJ2-5; D: TRBD2; CDR3: CASSVALSGRLADTQETQYF; DNA: TGTGCCAGCAGCGTAGCTTTATCGGGGCGGCTAGCGGACACCCAAGAGACCCAGTACTTC
size: NA; V: TRBV4-1; J: TRBJ1-2; D: NA; CDR3: CASSRWGDGYTF; DNA: TGCGCCAGCAGCCGGTGGGGGGATGGCTACACCTTC
size: NA; V: TRBV10-3; J: TRBJ2-3; D: NA; CDR3: CAISGPTDTQYF; DNA: TGTGCCATCAGTGGTCCCACAGATACGCAGTATTTT
size: many; V: TRBV13; J: TRBJ1-1; D: NA; CDR3: CASSLGGLEGVALGTEAFF; DNA: TGTGCCAGCAGCTTAGGGGGTTTGGAGGGGGTGGCCTTGGGGACTGAAGCTTTCTTT
size: few; V: TRBV20-1; J: TRBJ2-2; D: TRBD2; CDR3: CSARVLLGLAGGEANTGELFF; DNA: TGCAGTGCTAGAGTTCTGTTGGGACTAGCGGGAGGGGAAGCGAACACCGGGGAGCTGTTTTTT
size: NA; V: TRBV6-5; J: TRBJ2-1; D: TRBD2; CDR3: CASSYPDESGSFSNEQFF; DNA: TGTGCCAGCAGTTACCCCGATGAGAGCGGGAGCTTTAGTAATGAGCAGTTCTTC
size: NA; V: TRBV20-1; J: TRBJ2-3; D: TRBD1; CDR3: CSARDRTGTDTQYF; DNA: TGCAGTGCTAGAGACAGGACAGGGACAGATACGCAGTATTTT
size: NA; V: TRBV4-1; J: TRBJ1-1; D: NA; CDR3: CASSQERGRAEAFF; DNA: TGCGCCAGCAGCCAAGAACGGGGGCGCGCTGAAGCTTTCTTT
size: NA; V: TRBV7-6; J: TRBJ2-2; D: NA; CDR3: CASSSPAGELFF; DNA: TGTGCCAGCAGCTCACCGGCCGGGGAGCTGTTTTTT
size: few; V: TRBV3-1; J: TRBJ2-3; D: TRBD2; CDR3: CASSQDIRTSGLYTRNF; DNA: TGTGCCAGCAGCCAAGATATAAGGACTAGCGGACTCTATACGCGTAATTTT
size: few; V: TRBV4-2; J: TRBJ1-2; D: NA; CDR3: CASSQAQAPYGYTF; DNA: TGTGCCAGCAGCCAAGCACAGGCCCCCTATGGCTACACCTTC
size: NA; V: TRBV20-1; J: TRBJ2-5; D: TRBD2; CDR3: CSARGIAGGRETQYF; DNA: TGCAGTGCTAGAGGGATAGCGGGAGGGAGGGAGACCCAGTACTTC
size: NA; V: TRBV5-1; J: TRBJ2-1; D: TRBD2; CDR3: CASSLVAGGPGEQFF; DNA: TGCGCCAGCAGCTTGGTAGCGGGGGGGCCGGGAGAGCAGTTCTTC
size: NA; V: TRBV20-1; J: TRBJ2-3; D: TRBD2; CDR3: CSASVAGATDTQYF; DNA: TGCAGTGCTAGCGTAGCGGGAGCGACAGATACGCAGTATTTT